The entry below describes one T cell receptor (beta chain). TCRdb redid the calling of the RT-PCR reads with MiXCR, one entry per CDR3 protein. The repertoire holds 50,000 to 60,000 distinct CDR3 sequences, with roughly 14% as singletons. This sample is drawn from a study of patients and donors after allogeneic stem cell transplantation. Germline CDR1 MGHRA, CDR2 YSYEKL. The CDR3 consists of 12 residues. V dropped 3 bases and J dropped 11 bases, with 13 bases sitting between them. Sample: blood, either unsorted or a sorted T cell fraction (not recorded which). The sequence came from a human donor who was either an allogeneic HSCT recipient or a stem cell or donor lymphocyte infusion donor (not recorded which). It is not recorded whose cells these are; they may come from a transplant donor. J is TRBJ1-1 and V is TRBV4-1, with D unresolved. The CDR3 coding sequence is TGCGCCAGCAGCCACGGTCGATTGGAGGCTTTCTTT. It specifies CASSHGRLEAFF.